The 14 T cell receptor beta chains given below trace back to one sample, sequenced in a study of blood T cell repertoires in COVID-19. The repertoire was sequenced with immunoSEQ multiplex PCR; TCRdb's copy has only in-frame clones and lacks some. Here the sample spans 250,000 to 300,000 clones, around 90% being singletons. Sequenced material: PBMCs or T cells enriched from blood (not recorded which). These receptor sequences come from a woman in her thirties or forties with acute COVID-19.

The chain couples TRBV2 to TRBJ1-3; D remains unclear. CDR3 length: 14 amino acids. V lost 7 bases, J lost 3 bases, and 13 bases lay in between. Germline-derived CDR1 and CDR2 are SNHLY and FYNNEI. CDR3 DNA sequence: TGTGCCAGCAAACCGTCTGCCAGTGGAAACACCATATATTTT. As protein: CASKPSASGNTIYF.

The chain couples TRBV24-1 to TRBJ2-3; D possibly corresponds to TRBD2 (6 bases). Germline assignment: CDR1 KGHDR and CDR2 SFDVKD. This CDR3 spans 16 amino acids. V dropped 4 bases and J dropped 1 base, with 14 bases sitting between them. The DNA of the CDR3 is TGTGCCACCAGTGACCCGGGGACTTCCGGCACAGATACGCAGTATTTT. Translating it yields CATSDPGTSGTDTQYF.

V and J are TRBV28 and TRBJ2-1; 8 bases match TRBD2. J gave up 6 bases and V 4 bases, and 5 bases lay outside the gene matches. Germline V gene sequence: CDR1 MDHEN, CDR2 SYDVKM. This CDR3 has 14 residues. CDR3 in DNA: TGTGCCAGCAGTTCGGGGGGGATCGGCAATGAGCAGTTCTTC. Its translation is CASSSGGIGNEQFF. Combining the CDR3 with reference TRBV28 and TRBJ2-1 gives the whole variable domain DVKVTQSSRYLVKRTGEKVFLECVQDMDHENMFWYRQDPGLGLRLIYFSYDVKMKEKGDIPEGYSVSREKKERFSLILESASTNQTSMYLCASSSGGIGNEQFFGPGTRLTVL.

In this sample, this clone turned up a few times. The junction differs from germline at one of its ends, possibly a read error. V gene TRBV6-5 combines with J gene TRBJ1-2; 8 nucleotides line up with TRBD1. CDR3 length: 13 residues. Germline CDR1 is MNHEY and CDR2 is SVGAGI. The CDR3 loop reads CASSYSGQGESLF. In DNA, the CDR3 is TGTGCCAGCAGTTACTCTGGACAGGGAGAGTCCCTTTTC.

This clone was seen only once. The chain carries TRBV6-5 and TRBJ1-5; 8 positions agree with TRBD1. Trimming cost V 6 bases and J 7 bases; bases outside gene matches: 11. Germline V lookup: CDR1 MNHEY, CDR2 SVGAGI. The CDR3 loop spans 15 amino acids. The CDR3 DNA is TGTGCCAGCAGCCGAACCAGGGGGCAAGGGCAGCCCCAGCATTTT. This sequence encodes CASSRTRGQGQPQHF.

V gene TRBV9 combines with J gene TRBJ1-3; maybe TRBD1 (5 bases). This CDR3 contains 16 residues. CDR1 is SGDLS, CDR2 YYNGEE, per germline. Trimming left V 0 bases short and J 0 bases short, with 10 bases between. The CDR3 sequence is CASSVGKGSSGNTIYF. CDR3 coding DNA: TGTGCCAGCAGCGTAGGGAAGGGGTCCTCTGGAAACACCATATATTTT. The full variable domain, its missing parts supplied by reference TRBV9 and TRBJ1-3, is DSGVTQTPKHLITATGQRVTLRCSPRSGDLSVYWYQQSLDQGLQFLIQYYNGEERAKGNILERFSAQQFPDLHSELNLSSLELGDSALYFCASSVGKGSSGNTIYFGEGSWLTVV.

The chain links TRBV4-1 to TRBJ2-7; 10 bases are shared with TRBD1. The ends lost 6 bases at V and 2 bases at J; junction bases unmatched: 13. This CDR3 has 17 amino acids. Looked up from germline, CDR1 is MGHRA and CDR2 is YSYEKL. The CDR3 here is CASSPTGGRMGTYEQYF. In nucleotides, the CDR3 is TGCGCCAGCAGTCCGACAGGGGGCAGGATGGGCACCTACGAGCAGTACTTC.

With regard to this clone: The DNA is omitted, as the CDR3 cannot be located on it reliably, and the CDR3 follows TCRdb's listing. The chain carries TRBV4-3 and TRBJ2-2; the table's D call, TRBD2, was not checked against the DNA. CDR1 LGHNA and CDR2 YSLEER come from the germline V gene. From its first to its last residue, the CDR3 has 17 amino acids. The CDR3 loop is CASSQDRREFGAGELFF.

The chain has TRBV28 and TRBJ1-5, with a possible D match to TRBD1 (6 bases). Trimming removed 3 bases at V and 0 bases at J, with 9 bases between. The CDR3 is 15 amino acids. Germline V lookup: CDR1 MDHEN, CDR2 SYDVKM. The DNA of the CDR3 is TGTGCCAGCAGTTTTGGGACACCTAGCAATCAGCCCCAGCATTTT. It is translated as CASSFGTPSNQPQHF.

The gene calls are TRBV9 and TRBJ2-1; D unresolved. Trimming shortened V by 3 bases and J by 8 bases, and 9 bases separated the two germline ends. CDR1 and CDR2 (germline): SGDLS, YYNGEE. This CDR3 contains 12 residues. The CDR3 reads CASSALGDEQFF. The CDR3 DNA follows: TGTGCCAGCAGCGCCCTAGGAGATGAGCAGTTCTTC.

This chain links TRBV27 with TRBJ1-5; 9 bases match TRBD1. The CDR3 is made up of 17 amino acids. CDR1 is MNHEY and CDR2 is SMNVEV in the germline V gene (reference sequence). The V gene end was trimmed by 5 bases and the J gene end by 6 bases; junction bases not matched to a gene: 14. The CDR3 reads CASSPMGQGVFFQPQHF. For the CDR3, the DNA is TGTGCCAGCAGTCCGATGGGACAGGGTGTTTTTTTTCAGCCCCAGCATTTT.

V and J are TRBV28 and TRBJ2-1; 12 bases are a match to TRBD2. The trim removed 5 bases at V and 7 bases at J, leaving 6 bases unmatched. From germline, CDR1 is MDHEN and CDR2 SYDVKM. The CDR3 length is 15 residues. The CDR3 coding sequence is TGTGCCAGCAGTCTGACTAGCGGGGGCCGGAATGAGCAGTTCTTC. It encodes CASSLTSGGRNEQFF. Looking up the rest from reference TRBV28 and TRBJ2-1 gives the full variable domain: DVKVTQSSRYLVKRTGEKVFLECVQDMDHENMFWYRQDPGLGLRLIYFSYDVKMKEKGDIPEGYSVSREKKERFSLILESASTNQTSMYLCASSLTSGGRNEQFFGPGTRLTVL.

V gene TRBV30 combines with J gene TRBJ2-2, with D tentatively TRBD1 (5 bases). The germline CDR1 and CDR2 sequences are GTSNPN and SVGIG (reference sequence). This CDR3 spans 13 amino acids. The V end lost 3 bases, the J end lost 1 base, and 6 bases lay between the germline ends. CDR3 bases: TGTGCCTGGAGCAGGGAGAACACCGGGGAGCTGTTTTTT. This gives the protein CAWSRENTGELFF.

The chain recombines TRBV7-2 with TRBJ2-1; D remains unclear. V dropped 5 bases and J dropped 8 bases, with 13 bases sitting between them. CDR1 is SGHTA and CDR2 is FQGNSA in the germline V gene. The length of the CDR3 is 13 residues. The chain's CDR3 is CASSLPASDEQFF. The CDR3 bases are TGTGCCAGCAGCCTCCCAGCGTCGGATGAGCAGTTCTTC.